The 9 T cell receptor beta chains below all came from one sample that was sequenced in a study of cytomegalovirus exposure and HLA in healthy donors. Primers for the PCR totalled 60 Vbeta and 13 Jbeta. Libraries were prepared by immunoSEQ multiplex PCR; TCRdb keeps only in-frame clonotypes and omits some of them. The table includes tens of thousands of clones, around 64% detected once. Sequencing was carried out using PBMCs. The receptor set was obtained from a man between 25 and 39 years old in good health and CMV-seronegative.

The CDR3 DNA reads TGTGCCAGCACCACGGGACAGGTCTCGGGGGATGGCTACACCTTC. Its protein is CASTTGQVSGDGYTF. The V gene is TRBV6-5, the J gene TRBJ1-2, with 8 positions matching TRBD1. V lost 7 bases and J lost 6; bases outside the gene matches: 13. The CDR3 length is 15 residues. In germline, CDR1 is MNHEY, CDR2 SVGAGI.

This clone was observed a single time. V usage is TRBV10-2 and J usage is TRBJ1-2; D is perhaps TRBD1 (5 bases). V was trimmed by 2 bases and J by 4 bases, leaving 8 bases between them. Germline-derived CDR1 and CDR2 are WSHSY and SAAADI. CDR3 length: 13 amino acids. The CDR3 loop reads CASSETGPYGYTF. In nucleotides, the CDR3 is TGCGCCAGCAGTGAGACAGGCCCCTATGGCTACACCTTC.

The chain recombines TRBV5-4 with TRBJ2-5, with 8 bases matching TRBD2. Germline V gene sequence: CDR1 SGHNT, CDR2 YYREEE (reference sequence). V dropped 3 bases and J dropped 2; count of bases not matched to a gene: 12. The CDR3 is made up of 17 amino acids. The CDR3 spells CASSSPLRGGLQETQYF. In nucleotides, the CDR3 is TGTGCCAGCAGCTCTCCCCTTCGGGGGGGTTTACAAGAGACCCAGTACTTC. Full variable domain (rest looked up from reference TRBV5-4 and TRBJ2-5): ETGVTQSPTHLIKTRGQQVTLRCSSQSGHNTVSWYQQALGQGPQFIFQYYREEENGRGNFPPRFSGLQFPNYSSELNVNALELDDSALYLCASSSPLRGGLQETQYFGPGTRLLVL.

The gene calls are TRBV27 and TRBJ2-7; 7 nucleotides align to TRBD2. The J segment lost 3 bases and the V segment lost 2 bases, leaving 4 bases of the junction unmatched. The CDR3 contains 14 residues. From germline, CDR1 is MNHEY and CDR2 SMNVEV (reference sequence). The CDR3 DNA reads as TGTGCCAGCAGTTTACACGGGACTAACTACGAGCAGTACTTC. Translating gives CASSLHGTNYEQYF.

This rearrangement joins TRBV5-6 to TRBJ1-2; the D gene is possibly TRBD1 (5 bases). The germline CDR1 and CDR2 sequences are SGHDT and YYEEEE. The CDR3 runs to 15 residues. Trimming left V 2 bases short and J 7 bases short, with 18 bases between. CDR3 protein: CASSFLAGAQGGYTF. In DNA form, the CDR3 reads TGTGCCAGCAGCTTCCTTGCAGGAGCTCAGGGTGGCTACACCTTC.

This clone was recorded a few times. The CDR3 nucleotides are TGTGCCAGCAGCGTAGGGTACAACCAAGAGACCCAGTACTTC. Its translation is CASSVGYNQETQYF. The chain couples TRBV9 to TRBJ2-5, with D unresolved. From germline, CDR1 is SGDLS and CDR2 YYNGEE. V was trimmed by 0 bases and J by 0 bases, leaving 6 bases between them. The CDR3 is 14 residues long.

CDR3 nucleotide sequence: TGTGCAAGTCGCTTACGGGTAGGACAGTATAATCAGCCCCAGCATTTT. This sequence encodes CASRLRVGQYNQPQHF. J is TRBJ1-5 and V is TRBV12-2; the table's D call, TRBD1, has no DNA check behind it. TRBV12-2 is a pseudogene segment. The length of the CDR3 is 16 residues.

The chain couples TRBV30 to TRBJ1-5; D gene ambiguous. This CDR3 has 15 amino acids. The V end lost 3 bases, the J end lost 5 bases, and 17 bases lay between the germline ends. Germline V gene lookup returns CDR1 GTSNPN and CDR2 SVGIG (reference sequence). CDR3 sequence reads: CAWRGWAGIDQPQHF. In DNA form, the CDR3 reads TGTGCCTGGAGGGGTTGGGCGGGGATCGATCAGCCCCAGCATTTT.

This clone turned up a few times. This chain uses TRBV19 with TRBJ2-1; 15 bases map to TRBD2. CDR3 size: 20 residues. Germline V gives CDR1 LNHDA, CDR2 SQIVND (reference sequence). The J segment lost 1 base and the V segment lost 6 bases, leaving 13 bases of the junction unmatched. In nucleotides, the CDR3 is TGTGCCAGTAGACCCGGACTAGCGGGGGGGCGGACCTCTTCCTACAATGAGCAGTTCTTC. It yields the protein CASRPGLAGGRTSSYNEQFF. Filled out from reference TRBV19 and TRBJ2-1, the complete variable domain reads DGGITQSPKYLFRKEGQNVTLSCEQNLNHDAMYWYRQDPGQGLRLIYYSQIVNDFQKGDIAEGYSVSREKKESFPLTVTSAQKNPTAFYLCASRPGLAGGRTSSYNEQFFGPGTRLTVL.